Following are 30 T cell receptor beta chains from one sample sequenced in a study of OX40 agonist ivuxolimab in advanced cancers. Libraries were prepared by immunoSEQ multiplex PCR; TCRdb keeps only in-frame clonotypes and omits some of them. The data contain tens of thousands of clones, 85% to 90% of them singletons. Sequencing used CD4+ or CD8+ T cells sorted from blood, obtained in a trial of the OX40 agonist ivuxolimab. The receptor set was obtained from an adult with an advanced solid tumor such as melanoma, head and neck, liver or kidney cancer.

This chain connects TRBV19 to TRBJ1-1; D is uncertain. Trimming took off 6 bases at V and 2 bases at J, with 1 base between the two ends. CDR1 is LNHDA, CDR2 SQIVND, per germline (reference sequence). This CDR3 has 10 amino acids. The CDR3 protein is CASRNTEAFF. For the CDR3, the DNA is TGTGCCAGTAGAAACACTGAAGCTTTCTTT.

The chain combines TRBV12-5 with TRBJ2-1, with 8 bases matching TRBD1. Germline-derived CDR1 and CDR2 are LGHNT and FRNRAP. The CDR3 contains 14 residues. V lost 6 bases and J lost 4; bases outside the gene matches: 5. The CDR3: CASGRGTGYNEQFF. In DNA form, the CDR3 reads TGTGCTAGTGGCCGAGGGACAGGTTACAATGAGCAGTTCTTC.

The gene calls are TRBV7-6 and TRBJ2-3, with D unresolved. Trimming pared 5 bases from V and 0 bases from J, leaving 12 bases between. The CDR3 length is 15 residues. Germline CDR1 is SGHVS and CDR2 is FNYEAQ. The chain's CDR3 is CASSQLESSTDTQYF. In DNA form, the CDR3 reads TGTGCCAGCAGCCAGTTAGAGTCTAGCACAGATACGCAGTATTTT.

In nucleotides, the CDR3 is TGCAGTGCTAGAGATGAAGAGCAGTACTTC. Encoded protein: CSARDEEQYF. The chain combines TRBV20-1 with TRBJ2-7, with D unclear. Germline V gene sequence: CDR1 DFQATT, CDR2 SNEGSKA (reference sequence). The CDR3 extends over 10 amino acids. V was pared by 0 bases and J by 7 bases, with 4 bases between.

CDR3 in amino acids: CACLYLDSGNTIYF. The DNA for the CDR3 is TGTGCCTGCCTCTATCTAGACTCTGGAAACACCATATATTTT. The chain uses TRBV30 and TRBJ1-3; the D is unclear. This CDR3 is built from 14 residues. Germline V CDR1 and CDR2: GTSNPN, SVGIG (reference sequence). The V and J ends lost 6 bases and 0 bases respectively, with 12 bases between them.

The chain has TRBV2 and TRBJ2-3; 10 bases are a match to TRBD1. Trimming removed 5 bases from V and 0 bases from J; junction bases left unmatched: 8. Germline V lookup: CDR1 SNHLY, CDR2 FYNNEI. The CDR3 totals 17 residues. The CDR3 bases are TGTGCCAGCAGTACCCCCGGGACAGGGGTGAGCACAGATACGCAGTATTTT. Its protein is CASSTPGTGVSTDTQYF.

This chain joins TRBV11-2 and TRBJ1-1; no clear D gene. The CDR3 loop spans 15 amino acids. Per the germline V gene, CDR1 is SGHAT and CDR2 is FQNNGV. Trimming stripped 1 base from V and 7 bases from J, with 16 bases between. The CDR3 loop reads CASSLVVGSDNEAFF. Here the CDR3 DNA reads TGTGCCAGCAGCTTAGTCGTGGGGTCGGATAATGAAGCTTTCTTT.

This chain links TRBV6-5 with TRBJ2-6; no clear D gene. Germline V gives CDR1 MNHEY, CDR2 SVGAGI. The ends were cut back, 6 bases at V and 4 bases at J, with 13 bases in the middle. The CDR3 runs to 15 residues. CDR3 protein: CASRPQTPGANVLTF. CDR3 coding DNA: TGTGCCAGCAGACCCCAGACACCAGGGGCCAACGTCCTGACTTTC.

Only one count was recorded for this clone. The rearrangement uses TRBV7-9 and TRBJ2-7, with TRBD2 as a possible D gene (5 bases). The V gene lost 5 bases and the J gene lost 5 bases, with 16 bases spanning the gap. The CDR3 has 14 amino acids. Germline CDR1 is SEHNR and CDR2 is FQNEAQ (reference sequence). This chain's CDR3 is CASSITRQGHEQYF. The CDR3 DNA follows: TGTGCCAGCAGCATTACTAGACAAGGCCACGAGCAGTACTTC.

The chain carries TRBV19 and TRBJ2-3; D is unresolved. The CDR3 sequence is 14 residues long. V lost 5 bases, J lost 0 bases, and 9 bases lay in between. The V gene's germline CDR1 is LNHDA and CDR2 SQIVND (reference sequence). CDR3 nucleotide sequence: TGTGCCAGTAGTTTCCGCCAGAGCACAGATACGCAGTATTTT. It is translated as CASSFRQSTDTQYF.

This rearrangement joins TRBV7-2 to TRBJ2-7, with a possible D match to TRBD2 (6 bases). Germline loops: CDR1 SGHTA, CDR2 FQGNSA. V lost 6 bases to trimming and J lost 3 bases, with 12 bases between them. CDR3 length: 13 residues. This CDR3 is CASSINGGYEQYF. The CDR3 nucleotides are TGTGCCAGCAGTATAAACGGGGGCTACGAGCAGTACTTC.

The CDR3 DNA is TGTGCCAGTAGTACCGCCGGGGGGTCCGGGACCCAGTACTTC. Translating it yields CASSTAGGSGTQYF. V usage is TRBV19 and J usage is TRBJ2-5; TRBD2 matches 7 bases. CDR1 and CDR2 from the germline V gene are LNHDA and SQIVND (reference sequence). The CDR3 contains 14 residues. The V and J ends lost 4 bases and 7 bases, in that order; junction bases with no gene match: 9.

CDR3 in DNA: TGCGCCAGCAGCCAAAGGCCTTATAATGAAAAACTGTTTTTT. Translation: CASSQRPYNEKLFF. This chain uses TRBV4-3 with TRBJ1-4, with D hard to call. V lost 2 bases and J lost 4, with 8 bases in between. Germline CDR1 is LGHNA and CDR2 is YSLEER. This CDR3 is 14 amino acids long.

In this sample, this clone turned up a few times. V gene TRBV5-1 combines with J gene TRBJ1-2, with D possibly TRBD1 on 5 matching bases. There are 15 residues in the CDR3. V was pared by 0 bases and J by 0 bases, with 9 bases between. In germline, CDR1 is SGHRS, CDR2 YFSETQ. The DNA of the CDR3 is TGCGCCAGCAGCTTGGAGGCGGGGGCTAACTATGGCTACACCTTC. This gives the protein CASSLEAGANYGYTF.

The rearrangement joins TRBV28 to TRBJ1-1; D is uncertain. From germline, CDR1 is MDHEN and CDR2 SYDVKM. CDR3 size: 14 residues. The V end lost 6 bases, the J end lost 0 bases, and 11 bases lay between the germline ends. CDR3 protein: CASSPDRMNTEAFF. CDR3 coding DNA: TGTGCCAGCAGCCCCGACCGTATGAACACTGAAGCTTTCTTT.

This chain links TRBV14 with TRBJ2-7, with 7 bases identical to TRBD1. Germline trimming cut 1 base from V and 3 bases from J; bases unmatched to any gene: 6. Looked up from germline, CDR1 is SGHDN and CDR2 is FVKESK. The CDR3 has 15 residues. In DNA form, the CDR3 reads TGTGCCAGCAGCCAAGCCGGGACAGTTCGCTACGAGCAGTACTTC. Its protein is CASSQAGTVRYEQYF.

The chain uses TRBV28 and TRBJ1-3, with D unclear. The CDR3 totals 16 residues. Germline CDR1 and CDR2: MDHEN and SYDVKM. Trimming removed 1 base at V and 0 bases at J, with 10 bases between. CDR3 amino acids: CASSLYSLSSGNTIYF. In nucleotides, the CDR3 is TGTGCCAGCAGTTTATACAGCCTAAGCTCTGGAAACACCATATATTTT. The whole variable domain, remainder taken from reference TRBV28 and TRBJ1-3, is DVKVTQSSRYLVKRTGEKVFLECVQDMDHENMFWYRQDPGLGLRLIYFSYDVKMKEKGDIPEGYSVSREKKERFSLILESASTNQTSMYLCASSLYSLSSGNTIYFGEGSWLTVV.

The rearrangement uses TRBV5-1 and TRBJ1-1, with a weak D call TRBD1 (5 bases). This CDR3 has 14 amino acids. Germline V lookup: CDR1 SGHRS, CDR2 YFSETQ. V was cut by 1 base and J by 4 bases, with 11 bases left in between. The CDR3 DNA reads TGCGCCAGCAGCTTGTGGGGCGAGGGCACTGAAGCTTTCTTT. This gives the protein CASSLWGEGTEAFF. Together with reference TRBV5-1 and TRBJ1-1, the CDR3 gives the full variable domain: KAGVTQTPRYLIKTRGQQVTLSCSPISGHRSVSWYQQTPGQGLQFLFEYFSETQRNKGNFPGRFSGRQFSNSRSEMNVSTLELGDSALYLCASSLWGEGTEAFFGQGTRLTVV.

This clone has just a few counts. The chain uses TRBV9 and TRBJ1-2, with D possibly TRBD1 on 6 matching bases. Trimming shortened V by 3 bases and J by 5 bases, and 11 bases separated the two germline ends. The length of the CDR3 is 13 residues. Germline V gene sequence: CDR1 SGDLS, CDR2 YYNGEE. CDR3 coding DNA: TGTGCCAGCAGCGATAACAGGGATTATGGCTACACCTTC. Protein sequence: CASSDNRDYGYTF.

The gene calls are TRBV28 and TRBJ1-1, with 11 bases identical to TRBD1. The CDR3 spans 17 residues. With V trimmed by 5 bases and J by 0 bases, 8 bases remained unmatched. Germline-derived CDR1 and CDR2 are MDHEN and SYDVKM. CDR3 bases: TGTGCCAGCAGTCCACCGGACAGGGGGCTTCTGAACACTGAAGCTTTCTTT. Its protein product is CASSPPDRGLLNTEAFF.

V gene TRBV5-1 combines with J gene TRBJ2-1; 7 bases line up with TRBD1. V was pared by 4 bases and J by 6 bases, with 7 bases of the junction left unmatched. There are 14 residues in the CDR3. Germline loops: CDR1 SGHRS, CDR2 YFSETQ. CDR3 nucleotides: TGCGCCAGCAGCCCCCAGACAGGGATCAATGAGCAGTTCTTC. Translating gives CASSPQTGINEQFF.

This sequence joins TRBV6-6 and TRBJ1-1; D not resolved. The CDR3 is 14 residues long. Between the trimmed V and J ends, which lost 6 bases and 2 bases, there was a span of 13 bases. CDR1 and CDR2 from the germline V gene are MNHNY and SVGAGI (reference sequence). For the CDR3, the DNA is TGTGCCAGCAGCTTACAAGTGTCTAACACTGAAGCTTTCTTT. Protein sequence: CASSLQVSNTEAFF.

The chain links TRBV19 to TRBJ2-2, with D hard to call. CDR3 length: 14 residues. Germline V gene data show CDR1 as LNHDA and CDR2 as SQIVND (reference sequence). Deletions cut 3 bases from V and 4 bases from J, with 9 bases between. The CDR3, as DNA: TGTGCCAGTAGTATGGTGCAACTCACCGGGGAGCTGTTTTTT. Translated, it gives CASSMVQLTGELFF.

A single count supports this clone. V is TRBV7-8 and J is TRBJ1-1, with TRBD1 identical over 7 bases. The germline V gene has CDR1 SGHVS and CDR2 FQNEAQ. This CDR3 region has 15 residues. J lost 1 base, V lost 2 bases, and 4 bases had no gene match. The CDR3 DNA is TGTGCCAGCAGCTTATTTGGACAGGCGAACACTGAAGCTTTCTTT. Translated: CASSLFGQANTEAFF.

The chain couples TRBV28 to TRBJ2-7; 11 bases match TRBD1. In germline, CDR1 is MDHEN, CDR2 SYDVKM. J was trimmed by 4 bases and V by 6 bases; bases with no gene match: 8. The CDR3 spans 15 residues. The CDR3: CASSQRTGGRYEQYF. The DNA of the CDR3 is TGTGCCAGCAGCCAGAGGACAGGGGGCAGGTACGAGCAGTACTTC.

The V call is TRBV5-1, the J call TRBJ2-7; D might be TRBD1 or TRBD2, each matching 5 bases. Trimming stripped 1 base from V and 2 bases from J, with 7 bases between. Germline loops: CDR1 SGHRS, CDR2 YFSETQ. This CDR3 spans 13 amino acids. The CDR3 coding sequence is TGCGCCAGCAGCTTGACGGGACCCTACGAGCAGTACTTC. Protein sequence: CASSLTGPYEQYF. Variable domain in full (rest from reference TRBV5-1 and TRBJ2-7): KAGVTQTPRYLIKTRGQQVTLSCSPISGHRSVSWYQQTPGQGLQFLFEYFSETQRNKGNFPGRFSGRQFSNSRSEMNVSTLELGDSALYLCASSLTGPYEQYFGPGTRLTVT.

The chain couples TRBV28 to TRBJ1-2; perhaps TRBD1 as D (6 bases). The CDR3 extends over 16 amino acids. The V end was cut by 0 bases, the J end by 2 bases, with 13 bases between. Looked up from germline, CDR1 is MDHEN and CDR2 is SYDVKM. This chain's CDR3 is CASSLWGGRPNYGYTF. The CDR3 coding sequence is TGTGCCAGCAGTTTATGGGGGGGCAGGCCGAACTATGGCTACACCTTC.

This clone was seen only once. This chain uses TRBV6-1 with TRBJ2-6; D ambiguous. Germline lookup yields CDR1 MNHNS and CDR2 SASEGT. The CDR3 is 14 residues long. V lost 4 bases, J lost 0 bases, and 4 bases lay in between. CDR3 protein: CASSADSGANVLTF. The CDR3 nucleotides read TGTGCCAGCAGTGCGGACTCTGGGGCCAACGTCCTGACTTTC.

The chain combines TRBV7-2 with TRBJ2-4; D may be TRBD2 (6 bases). Germline CDR1 SGHTA, CDR2 FQGNSA. The CDR3 runs to 14 residues. Trimming removed 5 bases from V and 3 bases from J, with 11 bases in between. This CDR3 reads CASSQAEGKNIQYF. The CDR3 DNA reads TGTGCCAGCAGCCAGGCGGAGGGCAAAAACATTCAGTACTTC. Using reference TRBV7-2 and TRBJ2-4 for the parts outside the CDR3, the full variable domain is GAGVSQSPSNKVTEKGKDVELRCDPISGHTALYWYRQSLGQGLEFLIYFQGNSAPDKSGLPSDRFSAERTGGSVSTLTIQRTQQEDSAVYLCASSQAEGKNIQYFGAGTRLSVL.

V gene TRBV5-4 combines with J gene TRBJ2-3; 8 bases are a match to TRBD2. Germline CDR1 SGHNT, CDR2 YYREEE (reference sequence). V lost 1 base to trimming and J lost 0 bases; unmatched junction nucleotides: 10. The CDR3 runs to 18 residues. The CDR3 here is CASSLSGGPPPSTDTQYF. CDR3 bases: TGTGCCAGCAGCTTGTCGGGGGGGCCACCCCCTAGCACAGATACGCAGTATTTT.